Sequencing of this T cell receptor beta chain was carried out in a study of B cell selection in AIRE deficiency. Sorting defined conventional CD4 T cells as CD4+CD127+. Under the authors' procedure: Pooled conventional T cells gave roughly 99,000 patient and some 150,000 donor TCRbeta sequences. This table comes from immunoSEQ multiplex PCR, and its TCRdb copy is limited to in-frame clones, with some not included. From that table come the V and J calls and clone size; the DNA was used to work out D and trimming. The sample shows some 23,000 clones, 95% to 98% of them seen only once. Notes on the study in general: Only around a tenth of over 3,000 shared Treg sequences were patient-specific; 31.6% healthy-specific. About 30.6% of healthy-shared Treg sequences were found among patient Tconv cells.

Trimming left V 7 bases short and J 6 bases short, with 19 bases between. The CDR3 runs to 14 residues. Germline V gene data show CDR1 as SGDLS and CDR2 as YYNGEE. About this clone: The target antigen is unknown.

This receptor was taken from a human donor with AIRE deficiency. The chain recombines TRBV9 with TRBJ2-5; possibly TRBD1 for D (6 bases). The specimen sequenced was conventional CD4+ T cells sorted from PBMCs. CDR3 bases: TGTGCCAGCGCCGGAAGAGGCACAGGGCAGACCCAGTACTTC. The encoded protein is CASAGRGTGQTQYF.